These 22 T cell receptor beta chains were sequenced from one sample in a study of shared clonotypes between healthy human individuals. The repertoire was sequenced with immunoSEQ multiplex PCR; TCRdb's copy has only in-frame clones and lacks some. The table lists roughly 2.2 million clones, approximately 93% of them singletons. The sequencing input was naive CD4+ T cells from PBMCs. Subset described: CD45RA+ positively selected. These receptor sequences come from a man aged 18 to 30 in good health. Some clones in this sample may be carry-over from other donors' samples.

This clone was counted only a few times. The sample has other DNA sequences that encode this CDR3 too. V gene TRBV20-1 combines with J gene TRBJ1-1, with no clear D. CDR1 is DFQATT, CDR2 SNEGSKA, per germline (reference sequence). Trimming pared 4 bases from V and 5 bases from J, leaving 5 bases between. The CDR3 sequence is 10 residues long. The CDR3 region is CSATRTEAFF. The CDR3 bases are TGCAGTGCTACCAGGACTGAAGCTTTCTTT.

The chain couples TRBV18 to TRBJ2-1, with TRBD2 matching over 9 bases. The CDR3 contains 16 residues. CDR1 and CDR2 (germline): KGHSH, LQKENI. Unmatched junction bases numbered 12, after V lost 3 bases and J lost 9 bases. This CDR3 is CASSPAIAGEVSEQFF. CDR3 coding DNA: TGTGCCAGCTCACCGGCAATAGCGGGAGAAGTAAGTGAGCAGTTCTTC.

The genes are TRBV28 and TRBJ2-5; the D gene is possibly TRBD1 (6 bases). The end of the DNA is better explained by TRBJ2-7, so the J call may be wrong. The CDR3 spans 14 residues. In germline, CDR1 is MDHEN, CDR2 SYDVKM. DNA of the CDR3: TGTGCCAGCACCACTATCGGGACAAACTACGAGCAGTACTTC. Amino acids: CASTTIGTNYEQYF.

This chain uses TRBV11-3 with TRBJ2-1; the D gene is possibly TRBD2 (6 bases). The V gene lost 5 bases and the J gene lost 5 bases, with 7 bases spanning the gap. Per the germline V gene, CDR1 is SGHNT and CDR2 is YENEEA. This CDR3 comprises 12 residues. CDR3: CASSRTNNEQFF. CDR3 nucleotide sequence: TGTGCCAGCAGCCGGACTAACAATGAGCAGTTCTTC.

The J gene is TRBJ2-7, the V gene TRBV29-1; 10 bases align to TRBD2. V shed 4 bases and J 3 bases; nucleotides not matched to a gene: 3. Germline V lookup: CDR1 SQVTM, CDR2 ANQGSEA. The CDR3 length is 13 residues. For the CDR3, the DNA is TGCAGCGTTGCGGGACTAGCGATCTACGAGCAGTACTTC. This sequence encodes CSVAGLAIYEQYF.

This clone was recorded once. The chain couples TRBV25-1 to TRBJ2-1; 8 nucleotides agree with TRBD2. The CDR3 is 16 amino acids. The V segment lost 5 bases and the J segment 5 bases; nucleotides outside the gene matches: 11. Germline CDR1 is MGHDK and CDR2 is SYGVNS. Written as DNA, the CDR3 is TGTGCCAGCAGTTCCGGAGGGGCGGGAGGCCACAATGAGCAGTTCTTC. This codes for CASSSGGAGGHNEQFF.

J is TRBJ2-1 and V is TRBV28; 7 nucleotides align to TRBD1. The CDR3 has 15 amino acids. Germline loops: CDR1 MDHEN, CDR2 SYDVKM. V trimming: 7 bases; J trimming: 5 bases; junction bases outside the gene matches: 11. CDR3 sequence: CASKETGSPNNEQFF. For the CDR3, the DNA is TGTGCCAGCAAGGAGACAGGGTCCCCAAACAATGAGCAGTTCTTC.

This chain's CDR3 is CASSFHQGSEAFF. CDR3 bases: TGTGCCAGCAGTTTCCATCAGGGATCCGAAGCTTTCTTT. The rearrangement uses TRBV27 and TRBJ1-1; tentatively, D is TRBD1 (5 bases). The CDR3 spans 13 residues. The germline V gene encodes CDR1 MNHEY and CDR2 SMNVEV (reference sequence). V lost 3 bases and J lost 8, with 13 bases in between.

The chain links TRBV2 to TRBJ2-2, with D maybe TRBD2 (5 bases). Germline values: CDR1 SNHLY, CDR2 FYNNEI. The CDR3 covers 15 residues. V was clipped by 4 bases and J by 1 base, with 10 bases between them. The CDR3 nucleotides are TGTGCCAGCAGTGTACGTAGCGTGAACACCGGGGAGCTGTTTTTT. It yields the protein CASSVRSVNTGELFF.

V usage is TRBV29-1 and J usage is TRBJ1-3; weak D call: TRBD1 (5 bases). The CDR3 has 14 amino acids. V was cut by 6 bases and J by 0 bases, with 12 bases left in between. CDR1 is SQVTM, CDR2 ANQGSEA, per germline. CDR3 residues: CSVAGVSSGNTIYF. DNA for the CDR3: TGCAGCGTGGCGGGGGTTAGCTCTGGAAACACCATATATTTT.

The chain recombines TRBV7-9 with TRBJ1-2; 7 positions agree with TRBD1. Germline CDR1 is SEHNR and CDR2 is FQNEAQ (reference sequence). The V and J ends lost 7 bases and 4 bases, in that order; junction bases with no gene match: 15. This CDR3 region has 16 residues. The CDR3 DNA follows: TGTGCCAGCACCCGGGGAAGTGGCAGGGGGACCTATGGCTACACCTTC. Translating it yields CASTRGSGRGTYGYTF.

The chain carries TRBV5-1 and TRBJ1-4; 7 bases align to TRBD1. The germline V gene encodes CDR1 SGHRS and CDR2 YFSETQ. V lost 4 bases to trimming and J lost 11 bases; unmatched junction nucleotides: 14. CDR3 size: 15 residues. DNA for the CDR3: TGCGCCAGCAGCAAAGACCGGGACAGATTAGAGAAACTGTTTTTT. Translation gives CASSKDRDRLEKLFF.

CDR3 sequence (DNA): TGTGCCAGCAGTTCCTGGGACAGCCTCAGAGGGCAGTTCTTC. Protein: CASSSWDSLRGQFF. The chain employs TRBV6-5 and TRBJ2-1, with 7 bases matching TRBD1. Germline assignment: CDR1 MNHEY and CDR2 SVGAGI. There are 14 residues in the CDR3. With 4 bases clipped from V and 12 bases from J, the junction kept 12 bases outside the gene matches.

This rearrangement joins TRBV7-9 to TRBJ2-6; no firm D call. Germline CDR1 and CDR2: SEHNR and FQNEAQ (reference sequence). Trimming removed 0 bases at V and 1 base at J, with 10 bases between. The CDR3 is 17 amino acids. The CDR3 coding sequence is TGTGCCAGCAGCTTAGCTTACGGAAATTCTGGGGCCAACGTCCTGACTTTC. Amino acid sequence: CASSLAYGNSGANVLTF. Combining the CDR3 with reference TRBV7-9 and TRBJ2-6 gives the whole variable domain DTGVSQNPRHKITKRGQNVTFRCDPISEHNRLYWYRQTLGQGPEFLTYFQNEAQLEKSRLLSDRFSAERPKGSFSTLEIQRTEQGDSAMYLCASSLAYGNSGANVLTFGAGSRLTVL.

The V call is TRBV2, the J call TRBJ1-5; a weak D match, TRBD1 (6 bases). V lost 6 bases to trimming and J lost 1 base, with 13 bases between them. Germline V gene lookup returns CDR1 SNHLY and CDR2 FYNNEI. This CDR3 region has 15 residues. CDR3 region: CASRGDTGSNQPQHF. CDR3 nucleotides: TGTGCCAGCAGGGGGGACACTGGGAGCAATCAGCCCCAGCATTTT.

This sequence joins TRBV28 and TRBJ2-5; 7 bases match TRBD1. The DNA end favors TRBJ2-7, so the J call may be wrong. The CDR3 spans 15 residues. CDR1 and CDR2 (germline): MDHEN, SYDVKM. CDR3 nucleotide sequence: TGTGCCAGCAGTTCCTCCAGACAGGGCATCTACGAGCAGTACTTC. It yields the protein CASSSSRQGIYEQYF.

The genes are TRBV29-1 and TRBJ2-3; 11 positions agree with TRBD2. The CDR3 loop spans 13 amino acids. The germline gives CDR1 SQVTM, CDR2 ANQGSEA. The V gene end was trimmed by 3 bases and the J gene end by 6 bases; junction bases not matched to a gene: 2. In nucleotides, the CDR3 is TGCAGCGTTGAGGGACTAGCGGCCGATACGCAGTATTTT. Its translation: CSVEGLAADTQYF.

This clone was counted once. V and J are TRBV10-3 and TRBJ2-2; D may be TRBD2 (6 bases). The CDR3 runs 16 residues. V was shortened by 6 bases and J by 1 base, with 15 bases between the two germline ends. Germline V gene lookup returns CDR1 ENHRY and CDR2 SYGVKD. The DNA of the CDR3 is TGTGCCATCAGCCCTGGGGGGTCGGGGAACACCGGGGAGCTGTTTTTT. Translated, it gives CAISPGGSGNTGELFF.

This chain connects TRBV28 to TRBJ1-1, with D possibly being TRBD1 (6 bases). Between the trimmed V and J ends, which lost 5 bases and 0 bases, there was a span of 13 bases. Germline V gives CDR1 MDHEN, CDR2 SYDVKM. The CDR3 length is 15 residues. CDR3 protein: CASSIRQVMNTEAFF. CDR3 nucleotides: TGTGCCAGCAGTATACGACAGGTCATGAACACTGAAGCTTTCTTT.

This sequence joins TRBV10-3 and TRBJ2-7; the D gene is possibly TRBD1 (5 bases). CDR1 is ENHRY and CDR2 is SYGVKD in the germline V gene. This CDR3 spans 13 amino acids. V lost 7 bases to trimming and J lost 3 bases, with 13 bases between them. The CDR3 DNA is TGTGCCATCACTAAGGCAGGGAACTACGAGCAGTACTTC. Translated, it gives CAITKAGNYEQYF.

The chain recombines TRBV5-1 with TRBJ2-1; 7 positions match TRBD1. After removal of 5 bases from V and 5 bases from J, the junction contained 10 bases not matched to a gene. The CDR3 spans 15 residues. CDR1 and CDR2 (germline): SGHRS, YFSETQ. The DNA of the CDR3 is TGCGCCAGCAGACACAATACAGGGGACCACAATGAGCAGTTCTTC. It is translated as CASRHNTGDHNEQFF.

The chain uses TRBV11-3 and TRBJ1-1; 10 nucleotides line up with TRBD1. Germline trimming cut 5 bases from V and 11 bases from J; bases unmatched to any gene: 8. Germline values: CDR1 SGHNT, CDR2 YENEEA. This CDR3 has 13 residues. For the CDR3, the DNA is TGTGCCAGCAGCGAAGACAGGGGGCAGGTGGCTTTCTTT. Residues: CASSEDRGQVAFF. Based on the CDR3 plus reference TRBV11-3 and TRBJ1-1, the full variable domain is EAGVVQSPRYKIIEKKQPVAFWCNPISGHNTLYWYLQNLGQGPELLIRYENEEAVDDSQLPKDRFSAERLKGVDSTLKIQPAELGDSAVYLCASSEDRGQVAFFGQGTRLTVV.